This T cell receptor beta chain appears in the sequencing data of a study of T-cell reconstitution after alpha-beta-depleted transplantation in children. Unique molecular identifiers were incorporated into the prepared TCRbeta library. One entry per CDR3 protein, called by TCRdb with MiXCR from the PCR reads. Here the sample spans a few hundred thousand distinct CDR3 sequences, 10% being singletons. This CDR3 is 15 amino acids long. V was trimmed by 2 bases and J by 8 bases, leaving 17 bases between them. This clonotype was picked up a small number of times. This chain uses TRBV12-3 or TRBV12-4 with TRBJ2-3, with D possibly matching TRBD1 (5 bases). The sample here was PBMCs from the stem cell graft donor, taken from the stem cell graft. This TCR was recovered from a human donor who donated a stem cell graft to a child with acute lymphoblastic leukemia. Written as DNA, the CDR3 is TGTGCCAGCAGTTTACGAGACAGCGACATGGGTACGCAGTATTTT. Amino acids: CASSLRDSDMGTQYF.